This passage covers 3 T cell receptor beta chains from one sample sequenced in a study of blood T cell repertoires in COVID-19. Sequenced by immunoSEQ multiplex PCR; TCRdb stores in-frame clones only, minus some. The sample carries a few hundred thousand clones, 75% to 90% recorded once. The sample taken for sequencing was peripheral blood. The receptors stem from a woman in her 70s with COVID-19, enrolled during active disease.

V usage is TRBV11-2 and J usage is TRBJ2-4; D perhaps matches TRBD1 (5 bases). There are 14 residues in the CDR3. The germline V gene has CDR1 SGHAT and CDR2 FQNNGV. With 3 bases removed from V and 1 base from J, the gap between germline ends came to 7 bases. For the CDR3, the DNA is TGTGCCAGCAGCTTTTCAGGGGCCAAAAACATTCAGTACTTC. Translating gives CASSFSGAKNIQYF.

This rearrangement joins TRBV25-1 to TRBJ2-7, with TRBD1 as a possible D gene (5 bases). This CDR3 is built from 12 residues. The ends were cut back, 6 bases at V and 6 bases at J, with 12 bases in the middle. CDR1 and CDR2 (germline): MGHDK, SYGVNS. DNA of the CDR3: TGTGCCAGCAGGAATGTAAGGGGCGAGCAGTACTTC. Translated: CASRNVRGEQYF.

This clone was counted between two and nine times. V usage is TRBV28 and J usage is TRBJ2-7; D remains ambiguous. CDR3 size: 15 residues. The V gene's germline CDR1 is MDHEN and CDR2 SYDVKM. V was shortened by 4 bases and J by 0 bases, with 13 bases between the two germline ends. CDR3 region: CASSSPRGLSYEQYF. CDR3 sequence (DNA): TGTGCCAGCAGTTCCCCCCGCGGCCTCTCCTACGAGCAGTACTTC.